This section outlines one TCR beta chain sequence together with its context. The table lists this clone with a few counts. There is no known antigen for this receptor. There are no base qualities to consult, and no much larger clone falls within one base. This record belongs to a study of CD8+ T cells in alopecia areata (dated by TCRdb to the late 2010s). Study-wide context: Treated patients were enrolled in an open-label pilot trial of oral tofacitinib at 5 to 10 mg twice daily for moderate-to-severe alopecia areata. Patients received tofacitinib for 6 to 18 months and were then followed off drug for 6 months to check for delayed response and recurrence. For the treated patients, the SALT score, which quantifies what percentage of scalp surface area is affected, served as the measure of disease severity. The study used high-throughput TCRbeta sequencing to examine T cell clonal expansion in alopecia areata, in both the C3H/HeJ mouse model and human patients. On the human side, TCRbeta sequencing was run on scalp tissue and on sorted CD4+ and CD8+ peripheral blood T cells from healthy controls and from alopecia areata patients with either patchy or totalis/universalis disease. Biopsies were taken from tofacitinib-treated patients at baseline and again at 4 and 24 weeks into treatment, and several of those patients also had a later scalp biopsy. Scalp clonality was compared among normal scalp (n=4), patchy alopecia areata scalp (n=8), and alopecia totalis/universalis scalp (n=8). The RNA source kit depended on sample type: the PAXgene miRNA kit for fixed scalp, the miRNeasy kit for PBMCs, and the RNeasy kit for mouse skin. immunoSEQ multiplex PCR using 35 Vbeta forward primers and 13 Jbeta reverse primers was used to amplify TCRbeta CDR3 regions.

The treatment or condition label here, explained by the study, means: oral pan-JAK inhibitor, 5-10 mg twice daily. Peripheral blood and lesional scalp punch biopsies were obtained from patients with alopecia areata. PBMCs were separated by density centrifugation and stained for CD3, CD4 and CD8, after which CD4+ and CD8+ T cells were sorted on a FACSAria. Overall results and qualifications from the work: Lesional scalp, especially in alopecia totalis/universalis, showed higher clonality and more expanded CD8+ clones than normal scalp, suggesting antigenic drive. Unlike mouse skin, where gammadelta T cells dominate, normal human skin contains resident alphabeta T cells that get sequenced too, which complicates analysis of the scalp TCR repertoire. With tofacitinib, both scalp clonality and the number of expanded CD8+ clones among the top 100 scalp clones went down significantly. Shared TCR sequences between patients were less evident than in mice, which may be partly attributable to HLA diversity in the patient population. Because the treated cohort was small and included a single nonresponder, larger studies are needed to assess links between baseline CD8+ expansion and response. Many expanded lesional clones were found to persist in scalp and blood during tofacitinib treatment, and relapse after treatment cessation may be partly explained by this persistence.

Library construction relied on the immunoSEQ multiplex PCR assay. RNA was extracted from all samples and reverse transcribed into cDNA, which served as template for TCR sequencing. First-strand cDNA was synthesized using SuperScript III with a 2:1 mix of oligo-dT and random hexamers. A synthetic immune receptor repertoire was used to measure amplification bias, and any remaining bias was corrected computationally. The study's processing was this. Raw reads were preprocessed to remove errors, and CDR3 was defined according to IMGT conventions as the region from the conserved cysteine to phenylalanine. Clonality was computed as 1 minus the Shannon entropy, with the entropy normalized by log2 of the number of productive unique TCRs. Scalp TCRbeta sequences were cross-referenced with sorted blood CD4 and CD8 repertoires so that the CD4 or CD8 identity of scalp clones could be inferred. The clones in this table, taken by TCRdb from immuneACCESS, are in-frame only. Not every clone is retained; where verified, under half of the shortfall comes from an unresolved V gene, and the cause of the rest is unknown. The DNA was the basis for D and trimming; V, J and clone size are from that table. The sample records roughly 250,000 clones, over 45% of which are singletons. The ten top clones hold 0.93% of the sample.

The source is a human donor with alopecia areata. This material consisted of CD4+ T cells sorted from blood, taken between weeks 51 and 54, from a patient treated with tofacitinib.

In nucleotide form, the sequence is TGCAGCGTTGATCGGGGGGACAGGGCCAGCGCTGAAGCTTTCTTT. It translates as CSVDRGDRASAEAFF. The V and J segments used are TRBV29-1 and TRBJ1-1, and TRBD1 aligns with 9 junction nucleotides. The germline V gene gives CDR1 as SQVTM and CDR2 as ANQGSEA. The CDR3 numbers 15 residues from cysteine through phenylalanine. Solely the CDR3 DNA is kept, with 45 bases framed from the first base. Trimmed from V: 3 bases; trimmed from J: 6 bases; junction bases lacking a gene match: 11.